This T cell receptor (beta chain) was recovered during a study of STAT5B mutations in CD4+ large granular lymphocyte leukemia. CDR1 and CDR2 (germline): DFQATT, SNEGSKA (reference sequence). With 3 bases removed from V and 0 bases from J, the gap between germline ends came to 0 bases. This CDR3 comprises 11 residues. Sequencing was at survey level. Some clones are missing from TCRdb's copy, which holds only in-frame ones; the method was immunoSEQ multiplex PCR. The profile covers 35,000 to 45,000 clones, with 80% to 90% appearing a single time and 2.5% to 3% taken by the ten largest. Points on this clone: Its matching antigen is unknown.

Overall study findings and caveats: Main leukemic clonotypes were patient-specific, but roughly 26% appeared at low frequency elsewhere.

Control samples were healthy donors' buffy coats. The chain uses TRBV20-1 and TRBJ1-5; D ambiguous. What was sequenced was CD4+ T cells from blood buffy coats. The sequence was collected from a human donor in good health. The CDR3 bases are TGCAGTGCTAGTAGCAATCAGCCCCAGCATTTT. Protein sequence: CSASSNQPQHF.